This T cell receptor (beta chain) is drawn from a study of shared clonotypes between healthy human individuals. The method was immunoSEQ multiplex PCR; TCRdb's version includes in-frame clones alone and lacks a portion of them. The table lists approximately 1,500,000 clones, 95% to 99% of them singletons. Germline loops: CDR1 DFQATT, CDR2 SNEGSKA (reference sequence). The CDR3 runs 11 residues. The chain employs TRBV20-1 and TRBJ2-5; the D gene is possibly TRBD1 (6 bases). Material: naive CD4+ T cells sorted from blood. Subset in this sample: CD45RA+ positively selected. The TCR comes from a man aged 25-40 years in good health. The CDR3 sequence: CRAERGETQYF. CDR3 nucleotides: TGCAGGGCCGAGAGGGGGGAGACCCAGTACTTC.